This passage covers 5 T cell receptor beta chains from one sample sequenced in a study of T cells in Graves' hyperthyroidism and ophthalmopathy. Amplified TCR beta CDR3 regions came from RNA transcripts. TCR CDR3 underwent first-round RT-PCR with the HTBI primer set. TCRdb used MiXCR to reprocess the multiplex PCR reads, holding one entry per CDR3 protein. Among 650,000 to 850,000 distinct CDR3 sequences listed, about 17% were seen once. Material: blood. The origin of the receptors is a woman aged 45-65 years with Graves' hyperthyroidism that later progressed to Graves' ophthalmopathy.

V is TRBV7-9 and J is TRBJ2-7, with a weak D call TRBD1 (5 bases). Germline CDR1 SEHNR, CDR2 FQNEAQ (reference sequence). Trimming stripped 3 bases from V and 3 bases from J, with 9 bases between. CDR3 size: 13 residues. The CDR3 nucleotides are TGTGCCAGCAGCTTTGACAGAAACTACGAGCAGTACTTC. Translation: CASSFDRNYEQYF.

The chain combines TRBV24-1 with TRBJ2-1; D remains unclear. Germline lookup yields CDR1 KGHDR and CDR2 SFDVKD. There are 16 residues in the CDR3. V was clipped by 6 bases and J by 0 bases, with 14 bases between them. The CDR3 DNA sequence: TGTGCCACCAGTTTGGCGAGAGAGAGCTCCTACAATGAGCAGTTCTTC. This translates into CATSLARESSYNEQFF.

This clonotype was seen only a few times. The V call is TRBV12-3 or TRBV12-4, the J call TRBJ1-5, with D possibly matching TRBD1 (6 bases). Trimming pared 3 bases from V and 0 bases from J, leaving 18 bases between. This CDR3 is 18 amino acids long. For the CDR3, the DNA is TGTGCCAGCAGTTTTCGGACAGCTAGGGGTTATAGCAATCAGCCCCAGCATTTT. It yields the protein CASSFRTARGYSNQPQHF.

The V call is TRBV19, the J call TRBJ2-2; D unresolved. The CDR3 is 12 residues long. Germline assignment: CDR1 LNHDA and CDR2 SQIVND (reference sequence). The ends were cut back, 6 bases at V and 3 bases at J, with 5 bases in the middle. The CDR3: CASRPYTGELFF. DNA of the CDR3: TGTGCCAGTAGACCCTACACCGGGGAGCTGTTTTTT.

This clonotype was found many times. The V call is TRBV12-3 or TRBV12-4, the J call TRBJ1-1, with a possible D match to TRBD1 (5 bases). This CDR3 is built from 11 residues. V dropped 4 bases and J dropped 11 bases, with 11 bases sitting between them. The CDR3 DNA follows: TGTGCCAGCAGTTCAGGGATGTCGGCTTTCTTT. Its protein is CASSSGMSAFF.